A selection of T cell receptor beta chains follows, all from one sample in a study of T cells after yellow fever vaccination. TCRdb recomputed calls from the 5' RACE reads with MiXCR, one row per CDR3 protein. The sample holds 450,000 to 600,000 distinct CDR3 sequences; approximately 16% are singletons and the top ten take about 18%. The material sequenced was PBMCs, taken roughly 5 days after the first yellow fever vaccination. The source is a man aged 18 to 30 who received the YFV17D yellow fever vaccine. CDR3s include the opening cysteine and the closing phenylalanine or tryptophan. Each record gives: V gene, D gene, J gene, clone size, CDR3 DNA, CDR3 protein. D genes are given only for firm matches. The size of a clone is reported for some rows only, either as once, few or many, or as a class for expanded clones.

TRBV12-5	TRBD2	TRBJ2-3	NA	TGTGCTAGTGGTGGCGGGGGGGTGACAGATACGCAGTATTTT	CASGGGGVTDTQYF
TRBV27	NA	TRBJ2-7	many	TGTGCCAGCAGTCGCCTTTACACCTACGAGCAGTACTTC	CASSRLYTYEQYF
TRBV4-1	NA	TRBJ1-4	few	TGCGCCAGCAGTTGGGGGCGGGGGCCGACTAATGAAAAACTGTTTTTT	CASSWGRGPTNEKLFF
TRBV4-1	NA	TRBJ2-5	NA	TGCGCCAGCAGCCAAGATACAGGGAGCCGAGAGACCCAGTACTTC	CASSQDTGSRETQYF
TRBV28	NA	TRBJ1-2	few	TGTGCCAGCAGTTTATACACCTATGGCTACACCTTC	CASSLYTYGYTF
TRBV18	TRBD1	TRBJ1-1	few	TGTGCCAGCTCACCACGGGACAGGACCACTGAAGCTTTCTTT	CASSPRDRTTEAFF
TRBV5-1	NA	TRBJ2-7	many	TGCGCCAGCAGCTTGGGGGAGAGACCCTACGAGCAGTACTTC	CASSLGERPYEQYF
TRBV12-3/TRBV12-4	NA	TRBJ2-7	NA	TGTGCCAGCAGTAACAGAGACAGATACGAGCAGTACTTC	CASSNRDRYEQYF
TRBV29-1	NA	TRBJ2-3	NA	TGCAGCGTTGAAGATAGGATCGGCACAGATACGCAGTATTTT	CSVEDRIGTDTQYF
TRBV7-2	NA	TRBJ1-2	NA	TGTGCCAGCAGCTTCCTGGCCGCGGTCTATGGCTACACCTTC	CASSFLAAVYGYTF
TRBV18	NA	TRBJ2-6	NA	TGTGCCAGCTCACCCTCCACAGGGAGAGGGGCCAACGTCCTGACTTTC	CASSPSTGRGANVLTF
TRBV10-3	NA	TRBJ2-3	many	TGTGCCATCAGTGAGTCAAAGACCACAGCAGATACGCAGTATTTT	CAISESKTTADTQYF
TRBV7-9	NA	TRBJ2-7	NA	TGTGCCAGCAGCTTAGCCCCAGGGGCCTACGAGCAGTACTTC	CASSLAPGAYEQYF
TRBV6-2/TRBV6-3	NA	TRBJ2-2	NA	TGTGCCAGCAGCCACGGGGGAGTTAGCGGGGAGCTGTTTTTT	CASSHGGVSGELFF
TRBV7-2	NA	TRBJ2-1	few	TGTGCCAGCAGCCCGGGGACACAGAGAGAGCAGTTCTTC	CASSPGTQREQFF
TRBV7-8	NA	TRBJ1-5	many	TGTGCCAGCAGCTTAGCGGGGTTCCGAAACAATCAGCCCCAGCATTTT	CASSLAGFRNNQPQHF
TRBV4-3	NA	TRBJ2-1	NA	TGCGCCAGCAGCCAAAATGAAGGGACGAATTACAATGAGCAGTTCTTC	CASSQNEGTNYNEQFF
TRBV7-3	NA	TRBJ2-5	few	TGTGCCAGCATGGGCCTACCCCACAACGGGGAGACCCAGTACTTC	CASMGLPHNGETQYF
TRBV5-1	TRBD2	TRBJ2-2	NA	TGCGCCAGCAGCCAGACTAGCAGGAACACCGGGGAGCTGTTTTTT	CASSQTSRNTGELFF
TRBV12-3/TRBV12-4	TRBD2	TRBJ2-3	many	TGTGCCAGCAGTTCCCCCAGCGGGGGGGCCCCAGATACGCAGTATTTT	CASSSPSGGAPDTQYF
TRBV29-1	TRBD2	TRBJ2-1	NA	TGCAGCGTCCAAGGGAAGCGGGGGGGCCTCAATGAGCAGTTCTTC	CSVQGKRGGLNEQFF
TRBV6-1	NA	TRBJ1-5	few	TGTGCCAGCAGCCCGGGGGTGGGGGACAATCAGCCCCAGCATTTT	CASSPGVGDNQPQHF
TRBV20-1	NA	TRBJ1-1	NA	TGCAGTGCTAGAGATTTTGGAGGAGCGAACACTGAAGCTTTCTTT	CSARDFGGANTEAFF
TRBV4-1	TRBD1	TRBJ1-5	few	TGCGCCAGCAGCCACCCAGGACAGGGGATTCAGCCCCAGCATTTT	CASSHPGQGIQPQHF
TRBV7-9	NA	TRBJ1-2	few	TGTGCCAGCATCAAAGGACAGAACTACACCTTC	CASIKGQNYTF
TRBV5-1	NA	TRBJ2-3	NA	TGCGCCAGCAGCCGGGGCCTAGCGCCAGATACGCAGTATTTT	CASSRGLAPDTQYF
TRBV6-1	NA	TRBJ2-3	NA	TGTGCCAGCAGCCTTATATGGGGCACAGATACGCAGTATTTT	CASSLIWGTDTQYF
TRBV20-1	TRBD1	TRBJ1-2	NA	TGCAGTGCTAGGATGTCAGGGGGTGGCTACACCTTC	CSARMSGGGYTF
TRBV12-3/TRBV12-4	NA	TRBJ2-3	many	TGTGCCAGCAGTTTGGGGGGGCTAGAGCAGTATTTT	CASSLGGLEQYF
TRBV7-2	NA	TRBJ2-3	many	TGTGCCAGCAGCTTAGTCAGGGGCACAGATACGCAGTATTTT	CASSLVRGTDTQYF
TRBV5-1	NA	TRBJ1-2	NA	TGCGCCAGCAGCTTGGATTTTGGTGGGGCAGACAACAACTATGGCTACACCTTC	CASSLDFGGADNNYGYTF
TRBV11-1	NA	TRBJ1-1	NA	TGTGCCAGCAGCACACGCCAGACCAGGGGCCAACAGAACACTGAAGCTTTCTTT	CASSTRQTRGQQNTEAFF
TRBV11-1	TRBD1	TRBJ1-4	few	TGTGCCAGCAGCGGGGACAGCTCCGGAGGAAAACTGTTTTTT	CASSGDSSGGKLFF
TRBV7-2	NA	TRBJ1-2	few	TGTGCCAGCAGGGAGGGGGGGCGCCTAACAGAAGGCTACACCTTC	CASREGGRLTEGYTF
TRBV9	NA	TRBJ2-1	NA	TGTGCCAGCAACGGAGGGGCGGATTTTGAGCAGTTCTTC	CASNGGADFEQFF
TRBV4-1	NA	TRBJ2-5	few	TGCGCCAGCAGCCAAGATCCAGGGCAAAAGACCCAGTACTTC	CASSQDPGQKTQYF
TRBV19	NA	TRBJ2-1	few	TGTGCCAGTAGTACAAGGGCGTCGCATGAGCAGTTCTTC	CASSTRASHEQFF
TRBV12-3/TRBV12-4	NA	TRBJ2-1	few	TGTGCCAGCAGCCCAAAAAGCGGCCCCGACTACAATGAGCAGTTCTTC	CASSPKSGPDYNEQFF
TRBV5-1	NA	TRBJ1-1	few	TGCGCCAGCAGTTCCGCCGCGGACACTGAAGCTTTCTTT	CASSSAADTEAFF
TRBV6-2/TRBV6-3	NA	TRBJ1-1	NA	TGTGCCAGCAAGATCGACTGGGGGTACACTGAAGCTTTCTTT	CASKIDWGYTEAFF
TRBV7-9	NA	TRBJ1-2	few	TGTGCCAGCAGCCCCAGGGATTTCTATGGCTACACCTTC	CASSPRDFYGYTF
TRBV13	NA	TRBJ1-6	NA	TGTGCCAGCAGCCCACGGTCCCTTAGCTCCTATAATTCACCCCTCCACTTT	CASSPRSLSSYNSPLHF
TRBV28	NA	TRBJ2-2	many	TGTGCCAGCCACAGGGAAGACACCGGGGAGCTGTTTTTT	CASHREDTGELFF
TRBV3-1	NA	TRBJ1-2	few	TGTGCCAGCAGCCAAGGAGGAGGAGGGGGCTATGGCTACACCTTC	CASSQGGGGGYGYTF
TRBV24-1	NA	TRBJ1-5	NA	TGTGCCACCCAAGGCGGGGCCGGGGCCCCAGTCTCTTTT	CATQGGAGAPVSF
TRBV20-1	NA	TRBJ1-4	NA	TGCAGTGCCCGGGAGGGAGCAACTAATGAAAAACTGTTTTTT	CSAREGATNEKLFF
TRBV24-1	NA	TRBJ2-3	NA	TGTGCCACCCAGACGGGCAGGGGAGAAAATACGCAGTATTTT	CATQTGRGENTQYF
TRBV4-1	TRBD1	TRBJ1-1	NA	TGCGCCAGCAGCCAAGATGGGCCAGGGGGGATGAACACTGAAGCTTTCTTT	CASSQDGPGGMNTEAFF
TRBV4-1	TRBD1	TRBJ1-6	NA	TGCGCCAGCAGCCTAGACAGGGTGTTGGATTCACCCCTCCACTTT	CASSLDRVLDSPLHF
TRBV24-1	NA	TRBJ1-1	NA	TGTGCCACCAGTAAAGGAGCGAACACTGAAGCTTTCTTT	CATSKGANTEAFF
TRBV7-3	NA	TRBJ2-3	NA	TGTGCCAGCAGCGACCGGACACGGAGCACAGATACGCAGTATTTT	CASSDRTRSTDTQYF